The 3 T cell receptor beta chains in this list originate from one sample, sequenced in a study of T cell responses to AZD1222 COVID-19 vaccine. TCRdb's copy holds only in-frame clones and misses some; the assay was immunoSEQ multiplex PCR. Of some 150,000 clones in the sample, more than 75% are singletons; the top ten hold just over 9%. Here the sequenced sample was peripheral blood, taken 28 days after the second AZD1222 dose. The receptors come from an adult who received the AZD1222 COVID-19 vaccine.

J is TRBJ2-1 and V is TRBV25-1, with 11 bases identical to TRBD1. This CDR3 is 16 amino acids long. The V gene's germline CDR1 is MGHDK and CDR2 SYGVNS. V was pared by 3 bases and J by 7 bases, with 8 bases of the junction left unmatched. The CDR3 coding sequence is TGTGCCAGCAGTGAGGGCGGACAGGGGGCACGGAATGAGCAGTTCTTC. Amino acids: CASSEGGQGARNEQFF.

This chain links TRBV5-1 with TRBJ2-3, with D possibly called TRBD1 or TRBD2 (5 bases each). This CDR3 has 15 amino acids. V lost 1 base and J lost 2, with 11 bases in between. Per germline, CDR1 SGHRS and CDR2 YFSETQ. CDR3 protein: CASSLRGVNTDTQYF. The CDR3 nucleotides read TGCGCCAGCAGCTTGAGAGGGGTGAACACAGATACGCAGTATTTT.

The genes are TRBV28 and TRBJ1-4, with D uncertain. Trimming stripped 7 bases from V and 7 bases from J, with 19 bases between. The length of the CDR3 is 15 residues. Germline V CDR1 and CDR2: MDHEN, SYDVKM. CDR3 bases: TGTGCCAGCACCCTTGCGGGATGGGGAGGTGAAAAACTGTTTTTT. Residues: CASTLAGWGGEKLFF.